Below are 20 T cell receptor beta chains sequenced from a single sample in a study of shared clonotypes between healthy human individuals. The repertoire was sequenced with immunoSEQ multiplex PCR; TCRdb's copy has only in-frame clones and lacks some. The sample lists hundreds of thousands of clones; roughly 79% were seen once. Material: PBMCs. The origin of the receptors is a woman aged 40 to 55 in good health. Some clones in this sample may be carry-over from other donors' samples.

In this sample, this clone turned up once. The chain is built from TRBV2 and TRBJ1-4; D might be TRBD1 (5 bases). This CDR3 comprises 14 residues. V was shortened by 8 bases and J by 5 bases, with 15 bases between the two germline ends. Germline CDR1 and CDR2: SNHLY and FYNNEI. CDR3 in amino acids: CASRQGRLNEKLFF. The CDR3 DNA follows: TGTGCCAGCCGTCAGGGACGGTTGAATGAAAAACTGTTTTTT.

This chain joins TRBV28 and TRBJ2-7; D is undetermined. Per the germline V gene, CDR1 is MDHEN and CDR2 is SYDVKM. The CDR3 totals 13 residues. Trimming pared 5 bases from V and 3 bases from J, leaving 11 bases between. In DNA form, the CDR3 reads TGTGCCAGCAGTAGACCCGGCCTCTACGAGCAGTACTTC. This encodes CASSRPGLYEQYF.

The V gene is TRBV5-1, the J gene TRBJ1-1, with TRBD1 identical over 7 bases. The CDR3 is 13 amino acids. Losses at the gene ends were 7 bases for V and 3 bases for J; bases not matched to a gene: 6. Germline-derived CDR1 and CDR2 are SGHRS and YFSETQ. The CDR3 region has the DNA TGCGCCAGCCGCAAACAGGGGTACACTGAAGCTTTCTTT. Amino acids: CASRKQGYTEAFF.

This clone was observed a handful of times. One end of the junction does not line up with germline, which may come from a read error. The gene calls are TRBV11-1 and TRBJ2-5, with TRBD2 identical over 7 bases. Germline CDR1 reads SGHAT; CDR2 reads FQDESV (reference sequence). There are 13 residues in the CDR3. The CDR3 region has the DNA TGTGCCATCAGCGGGACTCTACAAGAGACCCAGTACTTC. Translating gives CAISGTLQETQYF.

The V call is TRBV19, the J call TRBJ1-2; 8 bases are a match to TRBD1. V gave up 4 bases and J gave up 6 bases; unmatched junction bases: 4. The V gene's germline CDR1 is LNHDA and CDR2 SQIVND (reference sequence). CDR3 size: 13 residues. The CDR3 loop is CASSRDRPDGYTF. The CDR3 coding sequence is TGTGCCAGTAGTAGGGACAGGCCCGATGGCTACACCTTC.

The chain carries TRBV15 and TRBJ2-3, with a tentative D call TRBD2 (7 bases). CDR3 length: 15 amino acids. V was cut by 0 bases and J by 5 bases, with 12 bases left in between. From germline, CDR1 is LNHNV and CDR2 YYDKDF (reference sequence). CDR3 bases: TGTGCCACCAGCAGAGATACAGGGACTAAAGATACGCAGTATTTT. Translating it yields CATSRDTGTKDTQYF.

This sequence joins TRBV6-5 and TRBJ2-7; TRBD2 agrees at 8 bases. This CDR3 is built from 13 residues. J was trimmed by 7 bases and V by 5 bases; bases with no gene match: 7. Germline CDR1 is MNHEY and CDR2 is SVGAGI. This CDR3 reads CASSPGLGLEQYF. Here the CDR3 DNA reads TGTGCCAGCAGTCCGGGACTAGGGCTAGAGCAGTACTTC.

This chain joins TRBV28 and TRBJ1-2; 7 bases fit TRBD1. This CDR3 has 16 amino acids. Germline V CDR1 and CDR2: MDHEN, SYDVKM. Trimming at V came to 2 bases and at J to 8 bases, leaving 14 bases not matched to a gene. The CDR3 here is CASSLPTGSGMGGYTF. In DNA, the CDR3 is TGTGCCAGCAGTTTACCGACAGGGTCGGGAATGGGGGGCTACACCTTC.

The V and J genes are TRBV10-1 and TRBJ2-2, with TRBD1 matching 10 bases. Germline V lookup: CDR1 WNHNN, CDR2 SYGVQD (reference sequence). The trim removed 6 bases at V and 3 bases at J, leaving 4 bases unmatched. This CDR3 is 15 amino acids long. CDR3 sequence reads: CASSPGQGDTGELFF. CDR3 coding DNA: TGCGCCAGCAGCCCTGGACAGGGGGACACCGGGGAGCTGTTTTTT.

This chain uses TRBV6-5 with TRBJ1-1; 9 nucleotides match TRBD1. CDR1 is MNHEY and CDR2 is SVGAGI in the germline V gene. The junction had 11 bases not matched to a gene; V was cut back by 5 bases and J by 7 bases. CDR3 size: 15 residues. CDR3 DNA: TGTGCCAGCAGTAGGGGGCCACAGGGGGCCAGTGAAGCTTTCTTT. It codes for CASSRGPQGASEAFF.

The gene calls are TRBV19 and TRBJ1-1; D ambiguous. CDR3 size: 13 residues. The V and J ends lost 3 bases and 7 bases respectively, with 12 bases between them. CDR1 is LNHDA and CDR2 is SQIVND in the germline V gene (reference sequence). The CDR3: CASSMSPTFEAFF. The CDR3 DNA reads as TGTGCCAGTAGTATGAGCCCGACTTTTGAAGCTTTCTTT.

This clone was picked up many times. This may be a read error: a much more frequent sequence differs by one nucleotide. Other DNA variants within this sample encode the same CDR3. The chain links TRBV30 to TRBJ2-1; D remains ambiguous. Germline loops: CDR1 GTSNPN, CDR2 SVGIG (reference sequence). Trimming left V 8 bases short and J 7 bases short, with 12 bases between. This CDR3 is built from 11 residues. CDR3 amino acids: CAGTLWNEQFF. The CDR3 coding sequence is TGTGCCGGAACCCTTTGGAATGAGCAGTTCTTC.

The V gene is TRBV7-8, the J gene TRBJ2-7; the D is unclear. This CDR3 region has 12 residues. Trimming stripped 2 bases from V and 3 bases from J, with 5 bases between. The germline V gene encodes CDR1 SGHVS and CDR2 FQNEAQ. CDR3 sequence reads: CASSLSYYEQYF. CDR3 nucleotides: TGTGCCAGCAGCTTATCTTACTACGAGCAGTACTTC.

The chain recombines TRBV7-2 with TRBJ2-3; D gene ambiguous. Trimming removed 1 base at V and 6 bases at J, with 5 bases between. Per the germline V gene, CDR1 is SGHTA and CDR2 is FQGNSA. The CDR3 is 12 amino acids. The CDR3 nucleotides read TGTGCCAGCAGCTTAGTTGGGGATACGCAGTATTTT. It translates to CASSLVGDTQYF. Drawing the rest from reference TRBV7-2 and TRBJ2-3, the complete variable domain is GAGVSQSPSNKVTEKGKDVELRCDPISGHTALYWYRQSLGQGLEFLIYFQGNSAPDKSGLPSDRFSAERTGGSVSTLTIQRTQQEDSAVYLCASSLVGDTQYFGPGTRLTVL.

CDR3 DNA: TGTGCCAGCAGCTCCTTCCGGGGACAGTTCACTGGCACAGATACGCAGTATTTT. It specifies CASSSFRGQFTGTDTQYF. V and J are TRBV11-2 and TRBJ2-3; 7 bases map to TRBD1. Germline trimming cut 4 bases from V and 1 base from J; bases unmatched to any gene: 14. CDR3 size: 18 residues. Germline V gene data show CDR1 as SGHAT and CDR2 as FQNNGV.

This chain links TRBV7-8 with TRBJ2-1, with a weak D call TRBD2 (5 bases). The V and J ends lost 2 bases and 0 bases respectively, with 11 bases between them. The CDR3 is 16 amino acids. Germline values: CDR1 SGHVS, CDR2 FQNEAQ. CDR3 in amino acids: CASSLRGAASYNEQFF. CDR3 DNA sequence: TGTGCCAGCAGCTTAAGAGGAGCGGCCTCCTACAATGAGCAGTTCTTC.

The chain uses TRBV7-9 and TRBJ2-1; TRBD2 agrees at 8 bases. The ends lost 7 bases at V and 2 bases at J; junction bases unmatched: 4. This CDR3 is built from 14 residues. Germline V gives CDR1 SEHNR, CDR2 FQNEAQ (reference sequence). The CDR3, as DNA: TGTGCCAGCACGGGCGGGAGGACCTACAATGAGCAGTTCTTC. Protein sequence: CASTGGRTYNEQFF.

The chain employs TRBV29-1 and TRBJ1-1; 7 nucleotides agree with TRBD1. The CDR3 runs to 15 residues. CDR1 SQVTM and CDR2 ANQGSEA come from the germline V gene. The junction had 19 bases not matched to a gene; V was cut back by 7 bases and J by 8 bases. Written as DNA, the CDR3 is TGCAGCGCTATGACAGGGCCACGGTTCGAGACAGAAGCTTTCTTT. Its translation: CSAMTGPRFETEAFF.

Details on this clone: An end of the junction differs from the germline gene, which may be a read error. V and J are TRBV7-7 and TRBJ2-3; tentatively, D is TRBD1 or TRBD2 (5 bases each). This CDR3 comprises 13 residues. CDR1 SSHAT and CDR2 FNYEAQ come from the germline V gene (reference sequence). Written as DNA, the CDR3 is TGTGCTAGCAGTGAGGGGCCGGTAGATACGCAGTATTTT. Encoded protein: CASSEGPVDTQYF.

In DNA form, the CDR3 reads TGTGCCAGCAGGCCGGGACAGAATGATATTGCGGAGTACTTC. Protein sequence: CASRPGQNDIAEYF. The chain carries TRBV6-1 and TRBJ2-4; TRBD1 matches 7 bases. The CDR3 has 14 amino acids. V was clipped by 6 bases and J by 14 bases; unmatched bases: 16. CDR1 MNHNS and CDR2 SASEGT come from the germline V gene.